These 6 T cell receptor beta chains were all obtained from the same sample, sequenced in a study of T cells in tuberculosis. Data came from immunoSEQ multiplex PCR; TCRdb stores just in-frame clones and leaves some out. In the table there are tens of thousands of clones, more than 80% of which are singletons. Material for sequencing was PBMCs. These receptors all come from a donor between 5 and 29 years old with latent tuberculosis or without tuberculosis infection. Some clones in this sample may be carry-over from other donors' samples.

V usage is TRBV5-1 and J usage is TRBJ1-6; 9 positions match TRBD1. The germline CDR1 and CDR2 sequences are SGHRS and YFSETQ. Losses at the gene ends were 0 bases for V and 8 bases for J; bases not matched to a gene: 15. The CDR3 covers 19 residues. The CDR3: CASSLAYKYRQGVDSPLHF. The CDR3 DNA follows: TGCGCCAGCAGCTTGGCTTATAAGTATAGACAGGGGGTCGATTCACCCCTCCACTTT.

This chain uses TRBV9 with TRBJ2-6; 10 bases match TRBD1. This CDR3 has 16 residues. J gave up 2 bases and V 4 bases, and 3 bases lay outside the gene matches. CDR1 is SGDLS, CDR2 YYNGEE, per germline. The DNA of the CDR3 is TGTGCCAGCAGCCGACAGGGGGCGCCTGGGGCCAACGTCCTGACTTTC. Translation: CASSRQGAPGANVLTF.

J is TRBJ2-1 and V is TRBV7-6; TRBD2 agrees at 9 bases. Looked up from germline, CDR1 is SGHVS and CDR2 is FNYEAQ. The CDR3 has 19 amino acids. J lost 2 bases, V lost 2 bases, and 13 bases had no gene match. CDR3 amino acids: CASSLRLAEKGFAYNEQFF. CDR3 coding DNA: TGTGCCAGCAGCTTAAGACTAGCGGAGAAAGGGTTCGCCTACAATGAGCAGTTCTTC.

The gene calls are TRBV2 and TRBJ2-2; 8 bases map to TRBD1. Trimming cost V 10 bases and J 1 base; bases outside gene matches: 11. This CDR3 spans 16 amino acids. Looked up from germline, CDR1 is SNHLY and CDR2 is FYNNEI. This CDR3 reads CATSGGGLKNTGELFF. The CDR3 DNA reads TGTGCCACCTCAGGGGGCGGACTGAAGAACACCGGGGAGCTGTTTTTT.

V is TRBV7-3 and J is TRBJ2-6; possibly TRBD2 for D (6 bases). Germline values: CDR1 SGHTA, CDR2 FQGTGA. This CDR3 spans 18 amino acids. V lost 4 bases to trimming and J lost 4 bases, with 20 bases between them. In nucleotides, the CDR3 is TGTGCCAGCAGCTCAACTGGGACTGCGTTAACAGGGGCCAACGTCCTGACTTTC. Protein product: CASSSTGTALTGANVLTF. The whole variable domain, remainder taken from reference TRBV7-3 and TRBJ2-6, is GAGVSQTPSNKVTEKGKYVELRCDPISGHTALYWYRQSLGQGPEFLIYFQGTGAADDSGLPNDRFFAVRPEGSVSTLKIQRTERGDSAVYLCASSSTGTALTGANVLTFGAGSRLTVL.

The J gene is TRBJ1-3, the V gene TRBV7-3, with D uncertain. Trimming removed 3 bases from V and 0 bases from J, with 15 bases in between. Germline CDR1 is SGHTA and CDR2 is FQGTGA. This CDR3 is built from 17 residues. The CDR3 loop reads CASSLGPGVNSGNTIYF. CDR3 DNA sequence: TGTGCCAGCAGCTTGGGTCCCGGGGTAAACTCTGGAAACACCATATATTTT.